A single sample is the source of the 31 T cell receptor beta chains below, sequenced in a study of spatial heterogeneity in lung cancer. The time point was: sample taken at primary tumor resection. In each case, whole RNA from tumor, nontumor lung or frozen PBMC was sequenced unsorted. TCRdb called the 5' RACE reads again in MiXCR, with one record for every CDR3 protein. The sample holds about 45,000 distinct CDR3 sequences, 10% to 15% seen once. The source material was PBMCs, sampled at surgery. The receptor source for this set is a female donor with early-stage non-small cell lung cancer.

CDR3 residues: CASSRQGIYEQFF. The CDR3 bases are TGTGCCAGCAGTCGACAGGGGATCTATGAGCAGTTCTTC. The chain links TRBV2 to TRBJ2-1; 8 bases match TRBD1. V lost 5 bases and J lost 8; bases outside the gene matches: 5. CDR3 length: 13 residues. In germline, CDR1 is SNHLY, CDR2 FYNNEI.

In nucleotides, the CDR3 is TGTGCCAGCAGCCAAGGTTCAGGGGGCAACTACGAGCAGTACTTC. Amino acids: CASSQGSGGNYEQYF. V usage is TRBV4-2 and J usage is TRBJ2-7; 8 bases map to TRBD1. Germline CDR1 is LGHNA and CDR2 is YNFKEQ. V shed 1 base and J 3 bases; nucleotides not matched to a gene: 5. The CDR3 sequence is 15 residues long.

This clonotype has more than one count but fewer than ten. The chain combines TRBV5-1 with TRBJ2-7, with 10 bases fitting TRBD1. V was pared by 4 bases and J by 5 bases, with 6 bases of the junction left unmatched. The germline CDR1 and CDR2 sequences are SGHRS and YFSETQ. CDR3 length equals 14 residues. CDR3 in amino acids: CASSLGQGVDEQYF. CDR3 nucleotides: TGCGCCAGCAGCCTCGGACAGGGGGTGGACGAGCAGTACTTC.

There are many counts of this clonotype. The chain uses TRBV20-1 and TRBJ2-7; D assignment may be TRBD1 or TRBD2 (5 bases each). From germline, CDR1 is DFQATT and CDR2 SNEGSKA (reference sequence). The V gene lost 3 bases and the J gene lost 0 bases, with 9 bases spanning the gap. The CDR3 runs to 13 residues. This CDR3 is CSARGPSSYEQYF. DNA of the CDR3: TGCAGTGCTAGGGGACCGAGCTCCTACGAGCAGTACTTC.

This clonotype was observed a few times. The chain has TRBV6-2 or TRBV6-3 and TRBJ2-1; TRBD2 aligns across 15 bases. V gave up 10 bases and J gave up 0 bases; unmatched junction bases: 7. This CDR3 is 17 amino acids long. Germline V gene lookup returns CDR1 MNHEY and CDR2 SVGEGT. The DNA for the CDR3 is TGTGCCACCGAGGGACTAGCGGGGGGAAGCTCCTACAATGAGCAGTTCTTC. Encoded protein: CATEGLAGGSSYNEQFF.

This clonotype has more than one count but fewer than ten. The genes are TRBV7-2 and TRBJ1-1, with a possible D match to TRBD1 (5 bases). Germline lookup yields CDR1 SGHTA and CDR2 FQGNSA. The CDR3 runs to 13 residues. The ends were cut back, 4 bases at V and 4 bases at J, with 10 bases in the middle. The CDR3 is CASSSAGTTEAFF. In DNA form, the CDR3 reads TGTGCCAGCAGCTCGGCAGGGACCACTGAAGCTTTCTTT.

The V call is TRBV6-1, the J call TRBJ1-5; tentatively, D is TRBD1 (5 bases). Looked up from germline, CDR1 is MNHNS and CDR2 is SASEGT. V was trimmed by 1 base and J by 4 bases, leaving 11 bases between them. There are 15 residues in the CDR3. This CDR3 is CASSEGRAGNQPQHF. Written as DNA, the CDR3 is TGTGCCAGCAGTGAAGGGCGGGCAGGGAATCAGCCCCAGCATTTT.

The rearrangement uses TRBV5-6 and TRBJ2-4; D might be TRBD1 (5 bases). The CDR3 has 12 residues. CDR1 is SGHDT and CDR2 is YYEEEE in the germline V gene. V dropped 0 bases and J dropped 10 bases, with 8 bases sitting between them. The CDR3 protein is CASSLGTHIQYF. The CDR3 region has the DNA TGTGCCAGCAGCTTGGGGACACATATTCAGTACTTC.

This chain connects TRBV5-6 to TRBJ2-1; perhaps D is TRBD1 or TRBD2 (6 bases each). V was shortened by 2 bases and J by 3 bases, with 9 bases between the two germline ends. Germline lookup yields CDR1 SGHDT and CDR2 YYEEEE. CDR3 length equals 14 residues. The CDR3 DNA follows: TGTGCCAGCAGCTTCGGGGGCCTCTACAATGAGCAGTTCTTC. Its translation is CASSFGGLYNEQFF.

This clonotype showed up many times. This chain uses TRBV7-9 with TRBJ2-3, with 7 nucleotides matching TRBD1. The CDR3 runs to 14 residues. The V and J ends lost 5 bases and 3 bases, in that order; junction bases with no gene match: 5. Germline V gene sequence: CDR1 SEHNR, CDR2 FQNEAQ (reference sequence). CDR3 sequence (DNA): TGTGCCAGCAGCCCCGACAGGGCAACAGATACGCAGTATTTT. Its protein is CASSPDRATDTQYF.

V usage is TRBV6-1 and J usage is TRBJ1-6; TRBD1 matches 7 bases. The CDR3 length is 16 residues. V dropped 3 bases and J dropped 9; count of bases not matched to a gene: 11. Germline V lookup: CDR1 MNHNS, CDR2 SASEGT. CDR3 sequence reads: CASSDGTDRISSPLHF. The CDR3 region has the DNA TGTGCCAGCAGTGATGGGACAGATCGGATATCTTCACCCCTCCACTTT.

This clonotype came up once. The CDR3 nucleotides read TGTGCCAGCAGCCGCACCCCCCTAGAAAAAGAGACCCAGTACTTC. Translation gives CASSRTPLEKETQYF. The chain uses TRBV6-5 and TRBJ2-5; D ambiguous. This CDR3 spans 15 amino acids. Trimming pared 6 bases from V and 3 bases from J, leaving 17 bases between. Germline values: CDR1 MNHEY, CDR2 SVGAGI.

This clonotype showed up just a few times. The genes are TRBV20-1 and TRBJ1-1; no firm D call. The CDR3 is 15 amino acids. CDR1 and CDR2 from the germline V gene are DFQATT and SNEGSKA (reference sequence). Deletions cut 3 bases from V and 8 bases from J, with 22 bases between. The CDR3 bases are TGCAGTGCTAGCCGGTCGGTCACAACCCCATTAGAAGCTTTCTTT. As protein: CSASRSVTTPLEAFF.

The chain joins TRBV30 to TRBJ1-2; perhaps TRBD1 as D (5 bases). Germline CDR1 reads GTSNPN; CDR2 reads SVGIG (reference sequence). The CDR3 sequence is 11 residues long. Trimming took off 5 bases at V and 10 bases at J, with 14 bases between the two ends. CDR3 nucleotide sequence: TGTGCCTGGGGGACGCTGGTCTACTACACCTTC. This codes for CAWGTLVYYTF.

By sample share, this clonotype is medium-sized. J is TRBJ2-5 and V is TRBV5-6; D is unresolved. The V gene lost 1 base and the J gene lost 2 bases, with 12 bases spanning the gap. Germline CDR1 is SGHDT and CDR2 is YYEEEE. There are 15 residues in the CDR3. The CDR3 region is CASSLRTAPQETQYF. As DNA, the CDR3 is TGTGCCAGCAGCTTGCGAACAGCCCCACAAGAGACCCAGTACTTC.

V usage is TRBV4-3 and J usage is TRBJ2-1, with D possibly TRBD2 on 5 matching bases. Germline V gene data show CDR1 as LGHNA and CDR2 as YSLEER. With 4 bases removed from V and 6 bases from J, the gap between germline ends came to 16 bases. The length of the CDR3 is 15 residues. CDR3 bases: TGCGCCAGCAGCCGCACCGGGGTTGTCCCCAATGAGCAGTTCTTC. Translated: CASSRTGVVPNEQFF.

The chain recombines TRBV7-2 with TRBJ2-5, with D hard to call. CDR1 is SGHTA, CDR2 FQGNSA, per germline. With 1 base removed from V and 5 bases from J, the gap between germline ends came to 8 bases. The CDR3 spans 13 residues. The CDR3 is CASSLELWETQYF. The CDR3 coding sequence is TGTGCCAGCAGCTTAGAGCTTTGGGAGACCCAGTACTTC.

This clonotype came up many times. The CDR3 bases are TGCGCCAGCAGCGGACTGGACGACACTGAAGCTTTCTTT. It specifies CASSGLDDTEAFF. The V gene is TRBV5-1, the J gene TRBJ1-1; no firm D call. This CDR3 has 13 residues. Germline lookup yields CDR1 SGHRS and CDR2 YFSETQ. V shed 4 bases and J shed 3 bases, with 10 bases lying between them. Full variable domain (outside the CDR3, taken from reference TRBV5-1 and TRBJ1-1): KAGVTQTPRYLIKTRGQQVTLSCSPISGHRSVSWYQQTPGQGLQFLFEYFSETQRNKGNFPGRFSGRQFSNSRSEMNVSTLELGDSALYLCASSGLDDTEAFFGQGTRLTVV.

The gene calls are TRBV2 and TRBJ2-3; tentative D call: TRBD1 (6 bases). This CDR3 contains 14 residues. Germline CDR1 is SNHLY and CDR2 is FYNNEI. V lost 4 bases and J 0 bases, leaving 8 bases between the germline ends. CDR3 residues: CASSAGQSTDTQYF. The DNA of the CDR3 is TGTGCCAGCAGTGCTGGACAGAGCACAGATACGCAGTATTTT.

At least ten counts were recorded for this clonotype. This chain connects TRBV4-3 to TRBJ2-1; tentative D call: TRBD2 (5 bases). Between the trimmed V and J ends, which lost 0 bases and 2 bases, there was a span of 14 bases. Germline V CDR1 and CDR2: LGHNA, YSLEER. The CDR3 runs 17 residues. This CDR3 reads CASSQDRMSGPYNEQFF. The CDR3, as DNA: TGCGCCAGCAGCCAAGATAGGATGAGCGGACCCTACAATGAGCAGTTCTTC.

This clonotype was recorded a few times. The chain recombines TRBV11-2 with TRBJ2-7; D is undetermined. This CDR3 has 15 residues. V was trimmed by 0 bases and J by 2 bases, leaving 11 bases between them. Germline CDR1 reads SGHAT; CDR2 reads FQNNGV. The CDR3 is CASSLDLQLTYEQYF. The CDR3 nucleotides read TGTGCCAGCAGCTTAGATCTCCAACTGACCTACGAGCAGTACTTC.

This chain uses TRBV10-3 with TRBJ2-7; D might be TRBD1 (6 bases). CDR1 is ENHRY, CDR2 SYGVKD, per germline. The V end lost 3 bases, the J end lost 3 bases, and 18 bases lay between the germline ends. The CDR3 is 16 residues long. CDR3 in amino acids: CAISDPTGQGGYEQYF. CDR3 DNA: TGTGCCATCAGTGACCCCACCGGACAAGGGGGCTACGAGCAGTACTTC.

CDR3 in amino acids: CASSLSRFNEKLFF. CDR3 in DNA: TGTGCCAGCAGTTTAAGCAGGTTTAATGAAAAACTGTTTTTT. The chain recombines TRBV28 with TRBJ1-4; D not certain. Germline V gene sequence: CDR1 MDHEN, CDR2 SYDVKM. The V gene lost 2 bases and the J gene lost 4 bases, with 8 bases spanning the gap. CDR3 length: 14 residues.

The chain links TRBV29-1 to TRBJ2-2; D is perhaps TRBD2 (5 bases). The CDR3 contains 12 residues. Trimming cost V 6 bases and J 7 bases, with 12 bases left between them. Per germline, CDR1 SQVTM and CDR2 ANQGSEA. CDR3 sequence: CSVVLRDGELFF. CDR3 nucleotides: TGCAGCGTCGTGCTTCGGGACGGGGAGCTGTTTTTT.

V gene TRBV5-4 combines with J gene TRBJ2-3, with D possibly matching TRBD1 (5 bases). Trimming cost V 0 bases and J 2 bases, with 10 bases left between them. Germline CDR1 is SGHNT and CDR2 is YYREEE (reference sequence). The CDR3 spans 15 residues. CDR3 in amino acids: CASSLDRKDTDTQYF. The DNA of the CDR3 is TGTGCCAGCAGCTTGGACAGGAAGGACACAGATACGCAGTATTTT.

This clonotype appeared a few times. This chain uses TRBV11-2 with TRBJ1-1; a weak D match, TRBD1 (5 bases). Between the trimmed V and J ends, which lost 4 bases and 4 bases, there was a span of 10 bases. The CDR3 runs 13 residues. CDR1 and CDR2 (germline): SGHAT, FQNNGV. CDR3 DNA sequence: TGTGCCAGCAGCTGGGACCTTGGCACTGAAGCTTTCTTT. Its protein is CASSWDLGTEAFF.

This clonotype was observed at least ten times. The chain joins TRBV10-2 to TRBJ2-3; D unclear. The germline CDR1 and CDR2 sequences are WSHSY and SAAADI. The CDR3 spans 14 residues. V was shortened by 4 bases and J by 3 bases, with 11 bases between the two germline ends. The CDR3 loop is CASSGVSQTDTQYF. DNA for the CDR3: TGCGCCAGCAGTGGGGTCAGCCAGACAGATACGCAGTATTTT.

The CDR3 DNA is TGTGCCAGCTGGGACAGGGAAAACACTGAAGCTTTCTTT. The encoded protein is CASWDRENTEAFF. This sequence joins TRBV18 and TRBJ1-1, with 9 bases that match TRBD1. CDR3 length equals 13 residues. Germline lookup yields CDR1 KGHSH and CDR2 LQKENI. The V segment lost 7 bases and the J segment 2 bases; nucleotides outside the gene matches: 2.

Only a few counts were recorded for this clonotype. This chain joins TRBV10-3 and TRBJ1-1, with D hard to call. Trimming removed 0 bases from V and 1 base from J, with 6 bases in between. From germline, CDR1 is ENHRY and CDR2 SYGVKD. The CDR3 contains 14 residues. The CDR3 DNA sequence: TGTGCCATCAGTGAGTCCTACCAGAACACTGAAGCTTTCTTT. Translated, it gives CAISESYQNTEAFF.

This chain links TRBV3-1 with TRBJ2-3, with D perhaps being TRBD1 or TRBD2 (6 bases each). V was clipped by 1 base and J by 6 bases, with 11 bases between them. CDR1 and CDR2 from the germline V gene are LGHDT and YNNKEL (reference sequence). The length of the CDR3 is 14 residues. CDR3 nucleotides: TGTGCCAGCAGCCAAGCGGGGGCGAGGGATACGCAGTATTTT. Protein product: CASSQAGARDTQYF.

J is TRBJ1-1 and V is TRBV20-1; D possibly corresponds to TRBD1 (6 bases). This CDR3 spans 15 amino acids. The V gene's germline CDR1 is DFQATT and CDR2 SNEGSKA (reference sequence). V lost 0 bases to trimming and J lost 0 bases, with 11 bases between them. The CDR3 loop reads CSARDWGGVNTEAFF. The CDR3 DNA is TGCAGTGCTAGAGATTGGGGGGGCGTGAACACTGAAGCTTTCTTT.